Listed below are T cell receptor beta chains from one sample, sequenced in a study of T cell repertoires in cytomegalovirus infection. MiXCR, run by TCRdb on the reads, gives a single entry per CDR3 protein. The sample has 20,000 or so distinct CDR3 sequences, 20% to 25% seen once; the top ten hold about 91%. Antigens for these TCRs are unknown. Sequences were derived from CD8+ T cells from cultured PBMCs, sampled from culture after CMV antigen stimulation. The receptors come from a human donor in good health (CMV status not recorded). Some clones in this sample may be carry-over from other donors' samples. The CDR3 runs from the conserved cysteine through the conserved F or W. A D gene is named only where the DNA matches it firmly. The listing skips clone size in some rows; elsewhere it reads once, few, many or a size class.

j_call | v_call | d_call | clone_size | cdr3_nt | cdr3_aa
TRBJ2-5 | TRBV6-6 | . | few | TGTGCCAGCAGTCGCCCTTCCCGACCGGAGACCCAGTACTTC | CASSRPSRPETQYF
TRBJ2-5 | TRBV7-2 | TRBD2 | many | TGTGCCAGCAGCTCCTCTAGCGGGGGGGCCGTAGAGACCCAGTACTTC | CASSSSSGGAVETQYF
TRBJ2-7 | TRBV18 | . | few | TGTGCCAGCTCCCCAGGGAGACTCGCCTACGAGCAGTACTTC | CASSPGRLAYEQYF
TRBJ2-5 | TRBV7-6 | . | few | TGTGCCAGCAGCCAAAGGCCCCAAGAGACCCAGTACTTC | CASSQRPQETQYF
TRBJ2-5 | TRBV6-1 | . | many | TGTGCCAGCAGTGAAGGACAGGCTTTAGGCCAAGAGACCCAGTACTTC | CASSEGQALGQETQYF
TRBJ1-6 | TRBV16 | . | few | TGTGCCAGCAGCCAATCGGGGCCCTTTTCACCCCTCCACTTT | CASSQSGPFSPLHF
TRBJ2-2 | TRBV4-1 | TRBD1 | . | TGCGCCAGCAGCCAAGAGGGGACAGGGGCGACCAACACCGGGGAGCTGTTTTTT | CASSQEGTGATNTGELFF
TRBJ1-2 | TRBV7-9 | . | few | TGTGCCAGCAGCTTAGCCAGGCTGGGCTATGGCTACACCTTC | CASSLARLGYGYTF
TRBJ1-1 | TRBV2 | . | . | TGTGCCAGCATCGAGGTGAACACTGAAGCTTTCTTT | CASIEVNTEAFF
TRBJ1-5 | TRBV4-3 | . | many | TGCGCCAGCAGCCAATCGAGGGTCGGTACTCAGCCCCAGCATTTT | CASSQSRVGTQPQHF
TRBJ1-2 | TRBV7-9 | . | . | TGTGCCAGCAGCTTAGGGTCGGGGGGGGCCAGTGGCTACACCTTC | CASSLGSGGASGYTF
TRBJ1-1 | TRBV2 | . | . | TGTGCCAGCAGTGAAGAAAACACTGAAGCTTTCTTT | CASSEENTEAFF
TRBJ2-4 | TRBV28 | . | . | TGTGCCAGCAGCTCTAAGCCCTCATGGGTGGAAGCCAAAAACATGCAGTACTTC | CASSSKPSWVEAKNMQYF
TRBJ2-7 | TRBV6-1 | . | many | TGTGCCAGCCTTACGTCAACAGGAACCTACGAGCAGTACTTC | CASLTSTGTYEQYF
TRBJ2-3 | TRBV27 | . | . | TGTGCCAGCAGGGCCATACGGTCGGGGGAGGATACGCAGTATTTT | CASRAIRSGEDTQYF
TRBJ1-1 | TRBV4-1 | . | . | TGCGCCAGCAGCCTTCGCAATGGAGGGGCTGGTGAAGCTTTCTTT | CASSLRNGGAGEAFF
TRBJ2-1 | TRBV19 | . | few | TGTGCCAGTAGTCCGTTTGGGGTGAGCTCCTACAATGAGCAGTTCTTC | CASSPFGVSSYNEQFF
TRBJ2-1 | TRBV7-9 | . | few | TGTGCCAGCAGCTTAGCTGGTAGGGAGCAGTTCTTC | CASSLAGREQFF
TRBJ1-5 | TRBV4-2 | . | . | TGTGCCAGCAGCCAGCAGGGGTCGGGCAATCAGCCCCAGCATTTT | CASSQQGSGNQPQHF
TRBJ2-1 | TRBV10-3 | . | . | TGTGCCATAAAGTCGAGCTCGAGCGGCCTCTCCTACAATGAGCAGTTCTTC | CAIKSSSSGLSYNEQFF
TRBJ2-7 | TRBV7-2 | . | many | TGTGCCACCAGTCCGACAGTTTCACCCTACGAGCAGTACTTC | CATSPTVSPYEQYF
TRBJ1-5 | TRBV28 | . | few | TGTGCCAGCAGCTCGAGGGGGTTTGGCAATCAGCCCCAGCATTTT | CASSSRGFGNQPQHF
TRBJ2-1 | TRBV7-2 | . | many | TGTGCCAGCAGCCGGATGGCGGGGACGAACAATGAGCAGTTCTTC | CASSRMAGTNNEQFF
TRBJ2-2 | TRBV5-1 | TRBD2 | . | TGCGCCAGCAGCTTGGCGGGACTAGCGGGGGCCTTCGCGAACACCGGGGAGCTGTTTTTT | CASSLAGLAGAFANTGELFF
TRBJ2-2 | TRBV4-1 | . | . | TGCGCCAGCAGCCAAGAACGAGGAGACACCGGGGAGCTGTTTTTT | CASSQERGDTGELFF
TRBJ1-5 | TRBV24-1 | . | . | TGTGCCACCAGTGAAACGGCCAGCCAGCCCCAGCATTTT | CATSETASQPQHF
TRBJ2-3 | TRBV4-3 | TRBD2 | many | TGCGCCAGCAGCCGGGGACTAGCGGAAACCACAGATACGCAGTATTTT | CASSRGLAETTDTQYF
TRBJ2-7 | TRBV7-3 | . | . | TGTGCCAGCAGCTTAACGGCGGCCCCAAAGTCCTACGAGCAGTACTTC | CASSLTAAPKSYEQYF
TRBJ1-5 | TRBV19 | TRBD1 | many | TGTGCCAGTCAAACCCGGGACAGGGTGGACAATCAGCCCCAGCATTTT | CASQTRDRVDNQPQHF
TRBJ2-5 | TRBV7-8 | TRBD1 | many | TGTGCCAGCAGGGACAGGGGTTGGGAAGAGACCCAGTACTTC | CASRDRGWEETQYF
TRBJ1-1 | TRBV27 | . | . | TGTGCCAGCAGTTTATACAGGGACACTGAAGCTTTCTTT | CASSLYRDTEAFF
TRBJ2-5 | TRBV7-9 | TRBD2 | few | TGTGCCAGCAGCGACTTACTAGCGGGGGGCCACCAAGAGACCCAGTACTTC | CASSDLLAGGHQETQYF
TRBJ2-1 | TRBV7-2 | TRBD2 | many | TGTGCCAGCAGCATCCCGGGACTAGCCAATGAGCAGTTCTTC | CASSIPGLANEQFF
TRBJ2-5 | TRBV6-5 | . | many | TGTGCCAGCAGTTACGGGACGGGCCAAGAGACCCAGTACTTC | CASSYGTGQETQYF
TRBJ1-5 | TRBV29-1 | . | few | TGCAGCGTTGAAGCGGGCGTTCTGCCCCAGCATTTT | CSVEAGVLPQHF
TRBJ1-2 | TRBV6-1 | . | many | TGTGCCAGCAATTTACAGGACTATGACGGCTACACCTTC | CASNLQDYDGYTF
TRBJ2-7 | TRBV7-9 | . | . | TGTGCCAGCAGCTCCCGGGCCCACGAGCAGTACTTC | CASSSRAHEQYF
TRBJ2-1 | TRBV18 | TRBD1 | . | TGTGCCAGCTCACCCCTCGACAGGGGGCCTGAGCAGTTCTTC | CASSPLDRGPEQFF
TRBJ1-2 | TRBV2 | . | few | TGTGCCAGCAGTGACAGATCTAACTATGGCTACACCTTC | CASSDRSNYGYTF
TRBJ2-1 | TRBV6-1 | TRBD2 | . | TGTGCCAGCAGTGATAGCGGGGGGCCCTCCTACAATGAGCAGTTCTTC | CASSDSGGPSYNEQFF
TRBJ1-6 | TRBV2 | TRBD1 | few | TGTGCCAGCAGTGGCGGGACAGGGGCTTTTTTGTATTCACCCCTCCACTTT | CASSGGTGAFLYSPLHF
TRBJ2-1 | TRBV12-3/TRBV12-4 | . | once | TGTGCCAGCAGTTCGAGGGGGACCTACAATGAGCAGTTCTTC | CASSSRGTYNEQFF
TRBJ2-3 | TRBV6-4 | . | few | TGTGCCAGCAGTGCTTCGGCTTCCACAGATACGCAGTATTTT | CASSASASTDTQYF
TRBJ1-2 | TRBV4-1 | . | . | TGCGCCAGCAGCCAAGATGGGGCAGGGTCCTATGGCTACACCTTC | CASSQDGAGSYGYTF
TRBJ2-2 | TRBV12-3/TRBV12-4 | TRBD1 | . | TGTGCCAGCAGTTTAGGGGACAGCACGAACACCGGGGAGCTGTTTTTT | CASSLGDSTNTGELFF
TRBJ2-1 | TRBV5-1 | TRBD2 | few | TGCGCCAGCAGCTTGGGGCTAGCGGGGAGTTACAATGAGCAGTTCTTC | CASSLGLAGSYNEQFF